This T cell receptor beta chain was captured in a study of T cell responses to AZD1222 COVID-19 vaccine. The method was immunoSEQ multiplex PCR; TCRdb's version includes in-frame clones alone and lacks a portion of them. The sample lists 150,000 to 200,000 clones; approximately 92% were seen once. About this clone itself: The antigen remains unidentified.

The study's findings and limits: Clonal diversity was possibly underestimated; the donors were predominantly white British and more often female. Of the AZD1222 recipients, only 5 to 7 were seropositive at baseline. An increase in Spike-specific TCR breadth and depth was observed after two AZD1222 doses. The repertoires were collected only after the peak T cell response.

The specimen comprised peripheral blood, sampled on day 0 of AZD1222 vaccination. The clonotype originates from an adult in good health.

This chain's CDR3 is CASSLVSGFMNIQYF. CDR3 coding DNA: TGTGCCAGCAGCTTAGTATCAGGGTTTATGAACATTCAGTACTTC. The genes are TRBV7-9 and TRBJ2-4, with a weak D call TRBD1 (5 bases). V lost 1 base and J 7 bases, leaving 14 bases between the germline ends. CDR1 and CDR2 from the germline V gene are SEHNR and FQNEAQ (reference sequence). CDR3 length equals 15 residues.